This section outlines one T cell receptor beta chain sequence together with its context. These data are taken from a study of blood T cell repertoires in COVID-19. On the study more broadly: Italy, Spain and the United States were the sources of the convalescent and acute COVID-19 samples. T cells, B-cell-depleted T cells, or PBMCs provided the cDNA or gDNA that served as material.

Participants were aged roughly 18 to 89 years from about two dozen US areas. The CDR3 is 17 amino acids. Per germline, CDR1 SGHDT and CDR2 YYEEEE. With 1 base clipped from V and 3 bases from J, the junction kept 6 bases outside the gene matches. Original analysis: Amplification of reference gene primers provided the estimated nucleated cell counts. TCRdb's table, derived via immunoSEQ multiplex PCR, lists solely in-frame clones and lacks some. That table supplies the V and J calls and clone size; D and trimming were determined from the DNA. Of about 250,000 clones in the sample, roughly 85% are singletons; the top ten hold around 9.8%.

Sequenced material: PBMCs or T cells enriched from blood (not recorded which). The TCR was taken from a woman between 50 and 59 years old with acute COVID-19. This sequence joins TRBV5-6 and TRBJ1-6; 8 nucleotides match TRBD1. The CDR3 reads CASSLRTGGFYNSPLHF. CDR3 DNA: TGTGCCAGCAGCTTGAGAACAGGGGGGTTCTATAATTCACCCCTCCACTTT.